A single TCR beta chain is shown here with its context. The record originates from a study of blood T cell repertoires in COVID-19. Study at large: Samples representing acute and convalescent COVID-19 were sourced from the United States, Italy and Spain.

Generated by immunoSEQ multiplex PCR, the TCRdb table keeps only in-frame clones and is missing some. Here the sample spans 130,000 to 150,000 clones, more than 80% being singletons. Per the germline V gene, CDR1 is MDHEN and CDR2 is SYDVKM. This CDR3 is 13 amino acids long. Between the trimmed V and J ends, which lost 8 bases and 3 bases, there was a span of 14 bases. This receptor was obtained from a human donor in a cohort sampled during active COVID-19. The V call is TRBV28, the J call TRBJ2-7; D is perhaps TRBD1 (6 bases). Sequencing was carried out using peripheral blood. Here the CDR3 DNA reads TGTGCCAGCTCAGGGCAGGGGATCTACGAGCAGTACTTC. Protein product: CASSGQGIYEQYF.